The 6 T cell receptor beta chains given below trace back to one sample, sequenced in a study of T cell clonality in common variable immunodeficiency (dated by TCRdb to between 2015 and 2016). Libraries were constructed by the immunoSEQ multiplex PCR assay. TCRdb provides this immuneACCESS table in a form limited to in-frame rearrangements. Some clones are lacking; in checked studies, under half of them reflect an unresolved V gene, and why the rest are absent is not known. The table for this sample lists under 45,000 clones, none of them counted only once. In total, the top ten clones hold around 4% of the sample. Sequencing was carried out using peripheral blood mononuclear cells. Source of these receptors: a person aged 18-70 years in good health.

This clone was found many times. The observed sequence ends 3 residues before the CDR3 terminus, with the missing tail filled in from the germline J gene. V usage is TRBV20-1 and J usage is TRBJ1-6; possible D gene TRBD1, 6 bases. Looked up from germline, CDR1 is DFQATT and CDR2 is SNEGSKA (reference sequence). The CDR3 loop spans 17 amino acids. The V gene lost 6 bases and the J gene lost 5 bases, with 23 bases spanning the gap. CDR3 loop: CSARQGRDPLNNSPLHF. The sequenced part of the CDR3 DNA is TGCAGTGCCCGGCAGGGGAGGGACCCCTTAAATAATTCACCC.

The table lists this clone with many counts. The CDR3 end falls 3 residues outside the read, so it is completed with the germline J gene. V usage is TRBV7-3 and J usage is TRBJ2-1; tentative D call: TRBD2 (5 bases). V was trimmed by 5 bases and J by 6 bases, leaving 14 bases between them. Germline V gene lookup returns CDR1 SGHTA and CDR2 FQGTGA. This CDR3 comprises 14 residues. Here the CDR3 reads CASSVGVPSNEQFF. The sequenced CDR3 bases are TGTGCCAGCAGCGTCGGGGTCCCCTCCAATGAG. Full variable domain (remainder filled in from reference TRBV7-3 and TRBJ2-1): GAGVSQTPSNKVTEKGKYVELRCDPISGHTALYWYRQSLGQGPEFLIYFQGTGAADDSGLPNDRFFAVRPEGSVSTLKIQRTERGDSAVYLCASSVGVPSNEQFFGPGTRLTVL.

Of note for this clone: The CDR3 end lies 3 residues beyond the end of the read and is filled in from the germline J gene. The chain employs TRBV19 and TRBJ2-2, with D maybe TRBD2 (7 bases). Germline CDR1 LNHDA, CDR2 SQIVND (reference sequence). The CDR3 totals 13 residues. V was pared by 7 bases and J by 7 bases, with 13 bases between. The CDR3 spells CASTRGAIGELFF. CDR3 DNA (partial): TGTGCCAGTACACGGGGGGCTATCGGGGAG.

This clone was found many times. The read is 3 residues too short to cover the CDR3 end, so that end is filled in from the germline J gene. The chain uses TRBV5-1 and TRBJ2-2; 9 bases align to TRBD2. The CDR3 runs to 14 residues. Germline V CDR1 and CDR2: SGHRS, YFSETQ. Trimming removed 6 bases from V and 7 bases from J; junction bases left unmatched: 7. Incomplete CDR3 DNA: TGCGCCAGCACCGGGACTAGCTCAAGCGGGGAG. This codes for CASTGTSSSGE. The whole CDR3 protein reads CASTGTSSSGELFF.

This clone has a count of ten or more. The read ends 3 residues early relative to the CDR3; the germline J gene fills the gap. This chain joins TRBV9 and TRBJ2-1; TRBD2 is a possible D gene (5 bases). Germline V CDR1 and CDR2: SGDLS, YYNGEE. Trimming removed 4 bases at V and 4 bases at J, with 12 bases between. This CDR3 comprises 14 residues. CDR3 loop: CASSSRTDYNEQFF. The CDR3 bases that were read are TGTGCCAGCAGCTCCCGGACTGATTACAATGAG.

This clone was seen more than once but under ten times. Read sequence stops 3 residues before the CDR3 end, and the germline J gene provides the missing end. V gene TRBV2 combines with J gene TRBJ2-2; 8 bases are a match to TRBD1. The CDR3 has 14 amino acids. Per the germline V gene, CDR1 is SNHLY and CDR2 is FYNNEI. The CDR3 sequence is CASSLDRAIAPLFF. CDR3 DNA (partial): TGTGCCAGCAGCCTGGACAGGGCAATTGCACCG.